This is a list of T cell receptor beta chains from one sample in a study of STAT5B mutations in CD4+ large granular lymphocyte leukemia. Profiling relied on immunoSEQ multiplex PCR, and the TCRdb table lists in-frame clones only, not all of them. Altogether approximately 49,000 clones are present, 70% being singletons, with the ten largest covering approximately 1.5%. Sequencing was performed on CD4+ T cells from blood buffy coats. The receptors shown here come from a human donor in good health. CDR3s include the opening cysteine and the closing phenylalanine or tryptophan. Fields, in order: J gene, D gene, V gene, clone size, CDR3 DNA, CDR3 protein. D genes are given only for firm matches. Rows may omit the clone size; those that give it use once, few, many or a size class.

TRBJ1-1	-	TRBV29-1	-	TGCAGCGCTACAGACACTGAAGCTTTCTTT	CSATDTEAFF
TRBJ1-2	-	TRBV14	-	TGTGCCAGCAGTCAAGCGGGGGTCGGCTATGGCTACACCTTC	CASSQAGVGYGYTF
TRBJ2-2	TRBD1	TRBV5-1	-	TGCGCCAGCAGCTTGGGGGACAGGGAAGACACCGGGGAGCTGTTTTTT	CASSLGDREDTGELFF
TRBJ2-3	-	TRBV5-1	-	TGCGCCAGCAGCTTGGGGGCGGAAACAGATACGCAGTATTTT	CASSLGAETDTQYF
TRBJ1-6	TRBD1	TRBV30	-	TGTGCCTGGAGTGTAAATACAGGGGGTCTGCCCCTCCACTTT	CAWSVNTGGLPLHF
TRBJ2-3	TRBD2	TRBV7-3	-	TGTGCCAGCAGCTTAACCCACCCTCGGGGCGGGGGGGGTGCGGATACGCAGTATTTT	CASSLTHPRGGGGADTQYF
TRBJ1-6	-	TRBV28	-	TGTGCCAGCAGTTTTCGCGGGGCCCAAAATTCACCCCTCCACTTT	CASSFRGAQNSPLHF
TRBJ2-5	TRBD1	TRBV6-1	-	TGTGCCAGCAGTCCCCCGACAGGGGCCCAGTACTTC	CASSPPTGAQYF
TRBJ2-5	TRBD2	TRBV10-2	-	TGCGCCAGCAGTGGCGGGGGGGGCCAAGAGACCCAGTACTTC	CASSGGGGQETQYF
TRBJ2-4	-	TRBV18	-	TGTGCCAGCTCGAGTGGGTCGGCCAAAAACATTCAGTACTTC	CASSSGSAKNIQYF
TRBJ2-2	TRBD1	TRBV5-8	-	TGTGCCAGCAGCTTGCTGGGGACAGGGGGCCTCGCGAACACCGGGGAGCTGTTTTTT	CASSLLGTGGLANTGELFF
TRBJ1-3	-	TRBV2	-	TGTGCCAGCAGTGACGGAGAGATCTCTGGAAACACCATATATTTT	CASSDGEISGNTIYF
TRBJ2-7	-	TRBV6-1	once	TGTGCCAGCAGTGAAGCGCTTCGGACAGCGACCGTCTTC	CASSEALRTATVF
TRBJ2-7	-	TRBV2	-	TGTGCCAGCAGTCAAGACAACTACGAGCAGTACTTC	CASSQDNYEQYF
TRBJ1-6	-	TRBV6-1	-	TGTGCCAGCAGTGAACCTCCGGGTTGGAATTCACCCCTCCACTTT	CASSEPPGWNSPLHF
TRBJ1-1	-	TRBV5-1	few	TGCGCCAGCAGCTTGGGTGAGAGGTTCGCTGAAGCTTTCTTT	CASSLGERFAEAFF
TRBJ1-4	-	TRBV28	-	TGTGCCAGCAGTTCCAGCTCTGCAACTAATGAAAAACTGTTTTTT	CASSSSSATNEKLFF
TRBJ1-3	-	TRBV7-9	-	TGTGCCAGCAGCCCTAGAGGGTACAGTACTGGAAACACCATATATTTT	CASSPRGYSTGNTIYF
TRBJ1-1	-	TRBV6-5	-	TGTGCCAGCAGTAAAAGTGAGAACACTGAAGCTTTCTTT	CASSKSENTEAFF
TRBJ2-5	-	TRBV30	-	TGTGCCTGGAGTATCGTAGAGACCCAGTACTTC	CAWSIVETQYF
TRBJ1-1	TRBD1	TRBV5-1	-	TGCGCCAGCAGCAAAGGACAGGGGCCGAACACTGAAGCTTTCTTT	CASSKGQGPNTEAFF
TRBJ2-1	-	TRBV5-1	-	TGCGCCAGCAGCTTTATGTCCCCACACAATGAGCAGTTCTTC	CASSFMSPHNEQFF
TRBJ2-7	TRBD2	TRBV7-2	-	TGTGCCAGCAGCGAGGGGGGTAGCGGGGCGATCTACGAGCAGTACTTC	CASSEGGSGAIYEQYF
TRBJ1-1	-	TRBV7-9	-	TGTGCCAGCAGCTTAGGGAACAGAGAAGCTTTCTTT	CASSLGNREAFF
TRBJ1-5	TRBD1	TRBV6-1	once	TGTGCCAGCGCGGGACAGTTAAGCAATCAGCCCCAGCATTTT	CASAGQLSNQPQHF
TRBJ2-2	-	TRBV18	-	TGTGCCAGCATTGGACAGAGGGAAACCGGGGAGCTGTTTTTT	CASIGQRETGELFF
TRBJ1-6	-	TRBV5-8	-	TGTGCCAGCAGCGTGGGTTGGGGTGTCGATAATTCACCCCTCCACTTT	CASSVGWGVDNSPLHF
TRBJ2-1	-	TRBV29-1	-	TGCAGCGCCTCGGTTTGGGGGGACAATGAGCAGTTCTTC	CSASVWGDNEQFF
TRBJ1-1	-	TRBV28	-	TGTGCCAGCAGCCTTTCGATGGGGGTTGAAGCTTTCTTT	CASSLSMGVEAFF
TRBJ1-1	-	TRBV5-1	few	TGCGCCAGCAGCCCTGTTATGAACACTGAAGCTTTCTTT	CASSPVMNTEAFF
TRBJ2-3	-	TRBV21-1	once	TGTGCCAGCAGCAAAGCAGAGGGGTCAGATACGCAGTATTTT	CASSKAEGSDTQYF
TRBJ2-2	-	TRBV7-8	once	TGTGCCAGCAGCCCCAGGGGTAGCGGAAACACCGGGGAGCTGTTTTTT	CASSPRGSGNTGELFF
TRBJ1-1	-	TRBV21-1	-	TGTGCCAGCAGCACTTCAAAAGCTTTCTTT	CASSTSKAFF
TRBJ1-4	-	TRBV19	-	TGTGCCAGTAGTATTTTGTCGCGCGGAGGGGCGGCAACTAATGAAAAACTGTTTTTT	CASSILSRGGAATNEKLFF
TRBJ2-5	-	TRBV4-2	few	TGTGCCAGCAGCCAAGAACGGGACGAGACCCAGTACTTC	CASSQERDETQYF
TRBJ1-6	TRBD1	TRBV5-6	-	TGTGCCAGCAGCTTCGGACAGGGGGCTTCACCCCTCCACTTT	CASSFGQGASPLHF
TRBJ1-2	TRBD1	TRBV19	-	TGTGCCAGTAGTATTGGACAGGGGGCTACTAGCTATGGCTACACCTTC	CASSIGQGATSYGYTF
TRBJ2-2	-	TRBV5-3	-	TGTGCCAGAAGCTTGGAGTGGCAAAACACCGGGGAGCTGTTTTTT	CARSLEWQNTGELFF
TRBJ2-5	-	TRBV19	few	TGTGCCAGTAGTAGGTCAGCGCGGGAGACCCAGTACTTC	CASSRSARETQYF
TRBJ2-3	TRBD2	TRBV5-1	-	TGCGCCAGCAGCCCCCGACTAGCGGGGGACGCAGATACGCAGTATTTT	CASSPRLAGDADTQYF
TRBJ1-4	-	TRBV5-3	-	TGTGCCAGAAGCTGGTGTATAGTACGAAAACTGTTTTTT	CARSWCIVRKLFF
TRBJ2-7	-	TRBV28	-	TGTGCCAGCACCCAGGAACAGCCCTACGAGCAGTACTTC	CASTQEQPYEQYF
TRBJ1-6	-	TRBV10-2	once	TGCGCCAGCAGTGAGGAGTATAATTCACCCCTCCACTTT	CASSEEYNSPLHF
TRBJ2-3	-	TRBV6-5	once	TGTGCCAGCAGCCCCCCAGGGACAGATACGCAGTATTTT	CASSPPGTDTQYF
TRBJ2-7	TRBD1	TRBV6-6	few	TGTGCCAGCAATGGACAGGGAACGTACGAGCAGTACTTC	CASNGQGTYEQYF
TRBJ2-3	TRBD2	TRBV11-1	-	TGTGCCAGCAGCTTAGAGCGGGGGCACCTCACAGATACGCAGTATTTT	CASSLERGHLTDTQYF
TRBJ1-5	TRBD1	TRBV30	few	TGTGCCTGGAGTACGACAGGGGGCCATCAGCCCCAGCATTTT	CAWSTTGGHQPQHF
TRBJ2-5	TRBD1	TRBV18	-	TGTGCCAGCTCGGTACAGGGGGGAGAGACCCAGTACTTC	CASSVQGGETQYF
TRBJ2-3	-	TRBV9	-	TGTGCCAGCAGCCCATCTCTTTCTAGTGACAATACGCAGTATTTT	CASSPSLSSDNTQYF
TRBJ1-1	-	TRBV9	-	TGTGCCAGCAGCGTAGATGCGGCGCCTGAGACTGAAGCTTTCTTT	CASSVDAAPETEAFF
TRBJ1-5	-	TRBV2	few	TGTGCCAGCAGTACTCACACAGGGAAGACCCAGCATTTT	CASSTHTGKTQHF
TRBJ1-2	TRBD1	TRBV5-1	few	TGCGCCAGCAGACGGGACAGGGAGGATGGCTACACCTTC	CASRRDREDGYTF
TRBJ1-1	-	TRBV28	-	TGTGCCAGCAGTCTCGACCTGGGGACTGAAGCTTTCTTT	CASSLDLGTEAFF